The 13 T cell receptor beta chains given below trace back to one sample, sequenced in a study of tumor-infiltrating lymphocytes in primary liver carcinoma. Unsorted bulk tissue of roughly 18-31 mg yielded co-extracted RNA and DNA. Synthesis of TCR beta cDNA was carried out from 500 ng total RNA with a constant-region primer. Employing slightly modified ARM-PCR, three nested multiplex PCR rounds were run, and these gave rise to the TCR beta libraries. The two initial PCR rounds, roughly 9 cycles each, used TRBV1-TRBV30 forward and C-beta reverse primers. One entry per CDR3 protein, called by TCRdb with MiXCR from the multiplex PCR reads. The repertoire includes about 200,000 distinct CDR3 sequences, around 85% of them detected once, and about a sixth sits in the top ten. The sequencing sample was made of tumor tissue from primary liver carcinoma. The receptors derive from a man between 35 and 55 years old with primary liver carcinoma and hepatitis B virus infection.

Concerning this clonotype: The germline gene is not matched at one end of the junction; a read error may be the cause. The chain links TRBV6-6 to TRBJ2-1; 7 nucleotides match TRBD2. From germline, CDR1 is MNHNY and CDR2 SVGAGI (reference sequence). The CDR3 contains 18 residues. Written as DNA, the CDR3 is TGTGCCAGCGGTTACCCGAATGGGCTAGCGGTCTCCTACAATGAGCAGTTCTTC. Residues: CASGYPNGLAVSYNEQFF.

The CDR3 here is CASSMTDRGKETQYF. The DNA of the CDR3 is TGCGCCAGCAGCATGACCGACAGGGGGAAGGAGACCCAGTACTTC. This rearrangement joins TRBV5-1 to TRBJ2-5, with 9 bases fitting TRBD1. CDR1 and CDR2 (germline): SGHRS, YFSETQ. With 4 bases clipped from V and 5 bases from J, the junction kept 9 bases outside the gene matches. The CDR3 length is 15 residues.

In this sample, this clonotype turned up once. CDR3 sequence (DNA): TGTGCCAGCAGCCAAGAGAGGGACCGACCGTACAAGCAGTACTTC. This sequence encodes CASSQERDRPYKQYF. This chain joins TRBV4-2 and TRBJ2-7; TRBD1 or TRBD2 may be the D gene (5 bases each). The CDR3 contains 15 residues. With 0 bases removed from V and 8 bases from J, the gap between germline ends came to 17 bases. Per germline, CDR1 LGHNA and CDR2 YNFKEQ.

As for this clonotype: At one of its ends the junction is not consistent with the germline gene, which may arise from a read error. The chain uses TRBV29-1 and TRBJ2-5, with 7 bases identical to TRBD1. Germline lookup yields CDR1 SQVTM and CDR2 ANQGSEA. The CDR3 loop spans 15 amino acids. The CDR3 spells CSVVLHGTERETQNF. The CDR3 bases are TGCAGCGTTGTTCTCCACGGGACAGAGAGAGAGACCCAGAACTTC.

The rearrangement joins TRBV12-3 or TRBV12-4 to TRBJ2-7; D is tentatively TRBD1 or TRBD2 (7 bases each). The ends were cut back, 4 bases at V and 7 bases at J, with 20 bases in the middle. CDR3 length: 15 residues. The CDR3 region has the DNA TGTGCCAGCAGTTCACGTCAGGCAGGGGGGGGAGAGCAGTACTTC. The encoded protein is CASSSRQAGGGEQYF.

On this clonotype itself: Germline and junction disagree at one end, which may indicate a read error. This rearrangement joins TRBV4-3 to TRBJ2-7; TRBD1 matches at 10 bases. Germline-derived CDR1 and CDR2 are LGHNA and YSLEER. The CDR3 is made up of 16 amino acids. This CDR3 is CPSNHSGTGESYVQYF. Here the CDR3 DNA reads TGCCCCAGCAACCATTCCGGGACAGGGGAGTCCTACGTGCAGTACTTC.

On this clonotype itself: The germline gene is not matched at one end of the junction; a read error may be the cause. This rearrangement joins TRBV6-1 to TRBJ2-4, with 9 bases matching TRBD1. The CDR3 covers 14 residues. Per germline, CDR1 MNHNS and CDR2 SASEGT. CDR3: CASDRGSSQNSQYF. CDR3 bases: TGTGCCAGCGACAGGGGGTCATCTCAAAACAGTCAGTACTTC.

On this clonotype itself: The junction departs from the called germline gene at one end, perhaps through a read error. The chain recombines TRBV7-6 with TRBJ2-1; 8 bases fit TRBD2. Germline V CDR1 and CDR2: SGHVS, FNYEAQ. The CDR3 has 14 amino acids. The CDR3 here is CASILAGPHNEQFF. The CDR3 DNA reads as TGTGCCAGCATCTTAGCGGGGCCTCACAATGAGCAGTTCTTC.

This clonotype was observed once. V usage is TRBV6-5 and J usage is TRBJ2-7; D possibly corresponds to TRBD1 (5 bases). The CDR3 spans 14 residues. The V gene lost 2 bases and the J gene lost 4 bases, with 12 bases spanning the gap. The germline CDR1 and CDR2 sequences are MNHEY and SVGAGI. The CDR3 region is CASSYGAGLYEQYF. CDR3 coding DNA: TGTGCCAGCAGTTACGGGGCAGGGCTATACGAGCAGTACTTC.

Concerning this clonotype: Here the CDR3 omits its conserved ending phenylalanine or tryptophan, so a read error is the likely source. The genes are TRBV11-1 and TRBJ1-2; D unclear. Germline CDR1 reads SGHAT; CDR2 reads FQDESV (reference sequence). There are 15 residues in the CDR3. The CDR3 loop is CGSSLGNQGLYGYTS. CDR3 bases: TGTGGCAGCAGCTTGGGGAACCAAGGGCTGTATGGTTACACCTCC.

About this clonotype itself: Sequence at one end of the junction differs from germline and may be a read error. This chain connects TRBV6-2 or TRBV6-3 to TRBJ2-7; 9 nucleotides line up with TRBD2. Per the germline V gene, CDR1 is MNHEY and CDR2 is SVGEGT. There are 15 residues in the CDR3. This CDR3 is CASRTPTSGVYEQNF. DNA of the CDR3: TGTGCCAGCAGAACTCCGACTAGCGGAGTGTACGAGCAGAACTTC.

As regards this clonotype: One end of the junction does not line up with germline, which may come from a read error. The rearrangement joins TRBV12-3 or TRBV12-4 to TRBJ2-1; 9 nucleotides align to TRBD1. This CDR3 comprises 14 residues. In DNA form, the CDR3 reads TGTGCTAGTGGTTGGGACAGGGTTAACAATGGGCAGTTCTTC. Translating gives CASGWDRVNNGQFF.

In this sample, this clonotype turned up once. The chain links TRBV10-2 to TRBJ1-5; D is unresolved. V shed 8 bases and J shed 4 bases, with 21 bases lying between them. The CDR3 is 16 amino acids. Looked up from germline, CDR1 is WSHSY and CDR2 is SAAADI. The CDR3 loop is CASDELDRGGNQPQHF. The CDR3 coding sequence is TGCGCCAGCGATGAACTCGACCGGGGAGGGAATCAGCCCCAGCATTTT.